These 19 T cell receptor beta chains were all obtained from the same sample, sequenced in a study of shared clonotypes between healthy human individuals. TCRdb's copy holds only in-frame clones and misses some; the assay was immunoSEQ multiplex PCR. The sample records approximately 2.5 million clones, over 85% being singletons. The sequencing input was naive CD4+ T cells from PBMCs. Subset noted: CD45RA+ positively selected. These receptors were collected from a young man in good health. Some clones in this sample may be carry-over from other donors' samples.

The CDR3 DNA sequence: TGTGCCAGCAGCTTGACAGGCTGGGGGTATGGCTACACCTTC. Residues: CASSLTGWGYGYTF. The chain recombines TRBV5-4 with TRBJ1-2; TRBD1 is a possible D gene (5 bases). This CDR3 has 14 amino acids. Germline V gives CDR1 SGHNT, CDR2 YYREEE (reference sequence). The germline V and J ends were trimmed by 1 base and 5 bases, with 12 bases remaining between them.

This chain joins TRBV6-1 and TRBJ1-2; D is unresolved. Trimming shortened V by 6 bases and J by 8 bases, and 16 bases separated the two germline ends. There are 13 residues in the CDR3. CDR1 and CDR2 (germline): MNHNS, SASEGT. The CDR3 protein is CASRADRLLGYTF. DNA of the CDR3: TGTGCCAGCAGAGCGGACCGTTTGCTGGGCTACACCTTC.

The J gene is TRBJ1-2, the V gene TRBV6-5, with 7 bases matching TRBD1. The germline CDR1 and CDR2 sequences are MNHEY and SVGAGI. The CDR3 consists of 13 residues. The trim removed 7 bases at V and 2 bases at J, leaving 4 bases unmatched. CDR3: CASTLGQNYGYTF. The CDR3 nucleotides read TGTGCCAGCACCCTGGGACAGAACTATGGCTACACCTTC.

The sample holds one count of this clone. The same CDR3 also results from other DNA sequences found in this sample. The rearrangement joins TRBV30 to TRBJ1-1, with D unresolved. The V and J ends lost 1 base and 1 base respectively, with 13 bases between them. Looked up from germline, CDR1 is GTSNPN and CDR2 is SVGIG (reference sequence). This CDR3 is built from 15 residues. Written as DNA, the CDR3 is TGTGCCTGGAGTGCCCCCGGCGGGCCGAACACTGAAGCTTTCTTT. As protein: CAWSAPGGPNTEAFF. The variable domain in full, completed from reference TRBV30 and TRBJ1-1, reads SQTIHQWPATLVQPVGSPLSLECTVEGTSNPNLYWYRQAAGRGLQLLFYSVGIGQISSEVPQNLSASRPQDRQFILSSKKLLLSDSGFYLCAWSAPGGPNTEAFFGQGTRLTVV.

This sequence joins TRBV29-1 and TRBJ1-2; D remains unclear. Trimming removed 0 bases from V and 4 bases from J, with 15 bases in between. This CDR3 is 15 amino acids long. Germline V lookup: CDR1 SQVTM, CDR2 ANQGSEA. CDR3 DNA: TGCAGCGTTGAAGATCGTTCAGGCCCATCCTATGGCTACACCTTC. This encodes CSVEDRSGPSYGYTF.

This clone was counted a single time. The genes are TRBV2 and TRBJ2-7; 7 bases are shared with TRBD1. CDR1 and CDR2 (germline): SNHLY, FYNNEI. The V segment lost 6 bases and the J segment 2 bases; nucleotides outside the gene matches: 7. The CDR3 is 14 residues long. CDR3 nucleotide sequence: TGTGCCAGCAGCCTGAACAGGGGACCCTACGAGCAGTACTTC. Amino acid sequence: CASSLNRGPYEQYF.

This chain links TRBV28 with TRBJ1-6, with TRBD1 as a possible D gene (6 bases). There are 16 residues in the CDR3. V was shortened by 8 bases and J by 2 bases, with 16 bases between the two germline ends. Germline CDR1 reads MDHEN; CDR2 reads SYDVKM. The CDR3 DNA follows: TGTGCCAGCGGAGGAAACAGGGCGCCCTATAATTCACCCCTCCACTTT. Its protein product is CASGGNRAPYNSPLHF.

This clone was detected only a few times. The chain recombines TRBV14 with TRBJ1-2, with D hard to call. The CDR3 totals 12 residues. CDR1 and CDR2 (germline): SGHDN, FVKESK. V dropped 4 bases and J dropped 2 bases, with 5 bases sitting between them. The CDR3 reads CASSRRNYGYTF. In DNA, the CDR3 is TGTGCCAGCAGCCGGAGAAACTATGGCTACACCTTC.

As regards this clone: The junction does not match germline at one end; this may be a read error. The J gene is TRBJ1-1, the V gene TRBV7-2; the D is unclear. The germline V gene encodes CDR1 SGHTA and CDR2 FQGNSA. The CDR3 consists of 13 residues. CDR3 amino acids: CASSVARVEAAFF. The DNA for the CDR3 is TGTGCCAGCAGCGTAGCAAGGGTCGAGGCGGCTTTCTTT.

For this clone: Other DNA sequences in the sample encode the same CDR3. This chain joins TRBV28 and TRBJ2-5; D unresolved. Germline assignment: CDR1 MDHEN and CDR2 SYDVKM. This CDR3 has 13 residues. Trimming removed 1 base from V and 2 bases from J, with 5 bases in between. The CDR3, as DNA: TGTGCCAGCAGTTTATTACGTCAAGAGACCCAGTACTTC. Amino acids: CASSLLRQETQYF.

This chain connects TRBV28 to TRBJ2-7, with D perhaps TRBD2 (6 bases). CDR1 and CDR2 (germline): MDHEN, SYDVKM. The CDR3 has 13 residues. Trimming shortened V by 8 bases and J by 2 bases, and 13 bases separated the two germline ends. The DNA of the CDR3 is TGTGCCAGCGGGAGGAACTACCCCTACGAGCAGTACTTC. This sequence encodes CASGRNYPYEQYF.

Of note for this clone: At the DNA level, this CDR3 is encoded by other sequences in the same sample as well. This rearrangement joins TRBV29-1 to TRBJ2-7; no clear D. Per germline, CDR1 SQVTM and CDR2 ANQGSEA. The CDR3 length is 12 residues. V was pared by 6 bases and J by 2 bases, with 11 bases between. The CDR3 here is CSVLGTTYEQYF. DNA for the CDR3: TGCAGCGTCCTGGGTACGACCTACGAGCAGTACTTC.

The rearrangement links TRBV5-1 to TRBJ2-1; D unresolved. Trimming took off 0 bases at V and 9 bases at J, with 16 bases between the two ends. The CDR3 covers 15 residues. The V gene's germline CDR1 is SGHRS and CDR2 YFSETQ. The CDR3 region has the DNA TGCGCCAGCAGCTTGGGGGTCCGGCTACAAAGTGAGCAGTTCTTC. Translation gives CASSLGVRLQSEQFF.

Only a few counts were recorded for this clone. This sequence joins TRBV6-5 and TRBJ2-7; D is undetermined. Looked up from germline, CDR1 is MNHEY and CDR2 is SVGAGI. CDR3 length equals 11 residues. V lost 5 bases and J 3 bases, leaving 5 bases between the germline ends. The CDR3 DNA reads TGTGCCAGCAGTACCAACTACGAGCAGTACTTC. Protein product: CASSTNYEQYF.

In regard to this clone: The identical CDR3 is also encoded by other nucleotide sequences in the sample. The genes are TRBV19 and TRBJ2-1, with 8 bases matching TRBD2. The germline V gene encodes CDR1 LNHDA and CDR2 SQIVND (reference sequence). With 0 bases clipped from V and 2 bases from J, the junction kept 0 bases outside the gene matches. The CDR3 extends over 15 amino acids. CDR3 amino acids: CASSIDSGAYNEQFF. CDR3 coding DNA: TGTGCCAGTAGTATAGATAGCGGGGCCTACAATGAGCAGTTCTTC. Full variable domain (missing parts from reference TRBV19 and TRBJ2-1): DGGITQSPKYLFRKEGQNVTLSCEQNLNHDAMYWYRQDPGQGLRLIYYSQIVNDFQKGDIAEGYSVSREKKESFPLTVTSAQKNPTAFYLCASSIDSGAYNEQFFGPGTRLTVL.

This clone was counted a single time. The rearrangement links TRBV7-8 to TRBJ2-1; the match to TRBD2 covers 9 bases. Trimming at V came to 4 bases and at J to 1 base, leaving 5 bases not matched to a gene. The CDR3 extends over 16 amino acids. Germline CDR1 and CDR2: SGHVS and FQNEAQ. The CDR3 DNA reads TGTGCCAGCAGCTCCCTAGCGGGGAGGTCCTACAATGAGCAGTTCTTC. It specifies CASSSLAGRSYNEQFF.

The CDR3 spells CSADGQGNTGELFF. The DNA for the CDR3 is TGCAGCGCCGACGGACAGGGGAACACCGGGGAGCTGTTTTTT. V is TRBV29-1 and J is TRBJ2-2, with TRBD1 identical over 8 bases. Germline V lookup: CDR1 SQVTM, CDR2 ANQGSEA. The length of the CDR3 is 14 residues. The J segment lost 1 base and the V segment lost 7 bases, leaving 5 bases of the junction unmatched.

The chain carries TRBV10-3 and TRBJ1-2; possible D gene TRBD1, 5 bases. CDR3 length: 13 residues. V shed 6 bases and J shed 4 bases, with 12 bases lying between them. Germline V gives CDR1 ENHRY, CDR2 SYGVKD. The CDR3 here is CAISGHESYGYTF. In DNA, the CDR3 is TGTGCCATCAGCGGACACGAGTCCTATGGCTACACCTTC.

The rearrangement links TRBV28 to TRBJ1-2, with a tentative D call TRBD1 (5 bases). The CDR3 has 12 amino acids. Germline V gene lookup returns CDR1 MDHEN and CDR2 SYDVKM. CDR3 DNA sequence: TGTGCAGGGTGGGACCAGTACTATGGCTACACCTTC. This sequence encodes CAGWDQYYGYTF.